One sample yielded the 11 T cell receptor beta chains listed below, sequenced in a study of blood T cell repertoires in COVID-19. Assay: immunoSEQ multiplex PCR; the TCRdb copy retains only in-frame clones and omits some. There are about 220,000 clones in the sample; approximately 80% occur only once, and roughly 1.3% lies in the top ten. Sample: PBMCs or T cells enriched from blood (not recorded which). These receptors were obtained from a woman aged 35 to 49 with acute COVID-19.

This clone occurred once. The rearrangement joins TRBV28 to TRBJ2-1; D is possibly TRBD2 (5 bases). The CDR3 runs to 15 residues. Trimming took 2 bases from V and 6 from J, leaving 14 bases between them. Germline lookup yields CDR1 MDHEN and CDR2 SYDVKM. The DNA for the CDR3 is TGTGCCAGCAGTTTAGGTTCACAGCGGTTCAATGAGCAGTTCTTC. This codes for CASSLGSQRFNEQFF.

V usage is TRBV19 and J usage is TRBJ1-2; no firm D call. Germline lookup yields CDR1 LNHDA and CDR2 SQIVND (reference sequence). Trimming took 5 bases from V and 0 from J, leaving 13 bases between them. CDR3 length: 15 residues. The CDR3 region is CASSSGGVTNYGYTF. In nucleotides, the CDR3 is TGTGCCAGTAGTTCGGGAGGAGTTACTAACTATGGCTACACCTTC.

The genes are TRBV7-9 and TRBJ2-1, with TRBD1 matching over 7 bases. Losses at the gene ends were 5 bases for V and 5 bases for J; bases not matched to a gene: 6. The CDR3 loop spans 14 amino acids. Germline V gives CDR1 SEHNR, CDR2 FQNEAQ (reference sequence). The CDR3 loop is CASSATGQNNEQFF. CDR3 coding DNA: TGTGCCAGCAGCGCAACGGGACAGAACAATGAGCAGTTCTTC.

This rearrangement joins TRBV29-1 to TRBJ2-3; 10 nucleotides match TRBD2. The V gene's germline CDR1 is SQVTM and CDR2 ANQGSEA. The CDR3 spans 14 residues. V shed 7 bases and J 3 bases; nucleotides not matched to a gene: 7. The CDR3 region is CSAGAGGLTDTQYF. The CDR3 DNA reads TGCAGCGCCGGAGCGGGGGGGCTTACAGATACGCAGTATTTT.

The chain has TRBV7-3 and TRBJ2-1, with D perhaps TRBD1 (6 bases). Germline V gene data show CDR1 as SGHTA and CDR2 as FQGTGA. V lost 4 bases and J 7 bases, leaving 8 bases between the germline ends. The CDR3 sequence is 12 residues long. Here the CDR3 DNA reads TGTGCCAGCAGCTCCGACAGGAATGAGCAGTTCTTC. Translating it yields CASSSDRNEQFF.

V is TRBV7-8 and J is TRBJ2-3; 9 bases agree with TRBD2. The CDR3 runs 16 residues. V lost 1 base and J lost 4; bases outside the gene matches: 6. Germline loops: CDR1 SGHVS, CDR2 FQNEAQ. The CDR3 region has the DNA TGTGCCAGCAGCTTAGGGGGCGGGAGGGCCGCAGATACGCAGTATTTT. It codes for CASSLGGGRAADTQYF.

This clone is a singleton in its sample. This chain links TRBV11-2 with TRBJ1-1, with D unclear. The CDR3 is 18 residues long. Germline-derived CDR1 and CDR2 are SGHAT and FQNNGV. Trimming took off 5 bases at V and 0 bases at J, with 22 bases between the two ends. Here the CDR3 reads CASSPQGGQGLLNTEAFF. CDR3 nucleotide sequence: TGTGCCAGCAGCCCCCAAGGTGGGCAAGGTCTTCTGAACACTGAAGCTTTCTTT. Supplemented by reference TRBV11-2 and TRBJ1-1, the full variable domain reads EAGVAQSPRYKIIEKRQSVAFWCNPISGHATLYWYQQILGQGPKLLIQFQNNGVVDDSQLPKDRFSAERLKGVDSTLKIQPAKLEDSAVYLCASSPQGGQGLLNTEAFFGQGTRLTVV.

The V and J genes are TRBV7-2 and TRBJ1-2; D not resolved. Looked up from germline, CDR1 is SGHTA and CDR2 is FQGNSA. This CDR3 is built from 14 residues. The germline V and J ends were trimmed by 5 bases and 8 bases, with 18 bases remaining between them. The CDR3 DNA reads as TGTGCCAGCAGCCTCGACCGGGTCGGAGGGGGCTACACCTTC. Its translation is CASSLDRVGGGYTF.

This chain links TRBV19 with TRBJ1-1; 7 positions agree with TRBD1. CDR1 is LNHDA and CDR2 is SQIVND in the germline V gene (reference sequence). The junction had 6 bases not matched to a gene; V was cut back by 7 bases and J by 4 bases. This CDR3 is 13 amino acids long. The CDR3 nucleotides read TGTGCCAGTAAGGAGGGGGCCGTCACTGAAGCTTTCTTT. Encoded protein: CASKEGAVTEAFF.

The chain joins TRBV9 to TRBJ1-2; D is unresolved. Germline V gene sequence: CDR1 SGDLS, CDR2 YYNGEE. With 1 base removed from V and 6 bases from J, the gap between germline ends came to 13 bases. The CDR3 sequence is 14 residues long. The CDR3 loop is CASSVHTLADGYTF. The CDR3 nucleotides read TGTGCCAGCAGCGTACACACCTTGGCCGATGGCTACACCTTC.

V and J are TRBV28 and TRBJ1-2; D possibly corresponds to TRBD1 (5 bases). This CDR3 is built from 13 residues. Trimming pared 6 bases from V and 6 bases from J, leaving 14 bases between. Germline V CDR1 and CDR2: MDHEN, SYDVKM. Here the CDR3 reads CASRRDLGDGYTF. CDR3 nucleotides: TGTGCCAGCAGGCGGGACTTGGGGGATGGCTACACCTTC.